The 9 T cell receptor beta chains given below trace back to one sample, sequenced in a study of beta chain features in type 1 diabetes. Study-level points and caveats: When Type 1 diabetes patients were examined, their TCRB CDR3s proved moderately but significantly shorter in all four CD4+ subsets.

These receptors' antigens are unknown. Expressed TCRB transcripts were sequenced, since all the RNA that had been isolated was reverse transcribed. Measured with immunoSEQ multiplex PCR; TCRdb has only the in-frame clones, and not every one. The sample includes approximately 120,000 clones, 17% of them seen just once. Sequencing input: central memory CD4+ T cells from blood. These receptor sequences come from a man younger than 30 with type 1 diabetes.

Worth noting for this clone: Possible read error: a much larger clone is one base away. The V call is TRBV30, the J call TRBJ1-2, with TRBD1 as a possible D gene (5 bases). This CDR3 spans 13 amino acids. CDR1 and CDR2 from the germline V gene are GTSNPN and SVGIG (reference sequence). The V gene lost 6 bases and the J gene lost 4 bases, with 15 bases spanning the gap. The CDR3 region has the DNA TGTGCCTGTGGTAGAGACAGACCCTATGGCTACACCTTC. Translating it yields CACGRDRPYGYTF.

The J gene is TRBJ2-3, the V gene TRBV5-1; D is unresolved. In germline, CDR1 is SGHRS, CDR2 YFSETQ. The CDR3 has 14 amino acids. Trimming removed 0 bases at V and 3 bases at J, with 8 bases between. The CDR3 nucleotides read TGCGCCAGCAGCTTGGGCAGAACGACAGATACGCAGTATTTT. Translated: CASSLGRTTDTQYF.

The rearrangement uses TRBV11-2 and TRBJ2-3; TRBD1 might be the D (6 bases). CDR1 and CDR2 from the germline V gene are SGHAT and FQNNGV. Trimming removed 6 bases at V and 2 bases at J, with 18 bases between. The CDR3 runs to 16 residues. The CDR3 coding sequence is TGTGCCAGCAGTGTGGGCCGGGACATAAACACAGATACGCAGTATTTT. Its translation: CASSVGRDINTDTQYF.

This clone has at least ten counts. V usage is TRBV5-1 and J usage is TRBJ2-1, with D tentatively TRBD1 (5 bases). The CDR3 is made up of 15 amino acids. V gave up 4 bases and J gave up 8 bases, with 19 bases separating them. Germline CDR1 SGHRS, CDR2 YFSETQ. The CDR3 loop reads CASSLEADRFHEQFF. The CDR3 nucleotides read TGCGCCAGCAGCCTGGAAGCTGACAGATTCCATGAGCAGTTCTTC. Looking up the rest from reference TRBV5-1 and TRBJ2-1 gives the full variable domain: KAGVTQTPRYLIKTRGQQVTLSCSPISGHRSVSWYQQTPGQGLQFLFEYFSETQRNKGNFPGRFSGRQFSNSRSEMNVSTLELGDSALYLCASSLEADRFHEQFFGPGTRLTVL.

The table lists this clone with many counts. The chain recombines TRBV11-2 with TRBJ2-1, with D perhaps matching TRBD1 (6 bases). Germline V gene data show CDR1 as SGHAT and CDR2 as FQNNGV. The CDR3 sequence is 15 residues long. V shed 6 bases and J shed 7 bases, with 19 bases lying between them. DNA for the CDR3: TGTGCCAGCAGGCTACAGGGATCGGTACTTAATGAGCAGTTCTTC. Its translation is CASRLQGSVLNEQFF. The variable domain in full, with the rest retrieved from reference TRBV11-2 and TRBJ2-1, is EAGVAQSPRYKIIEKRQSVAFWCNPISGHATLYWYQQILGQGPKLLIQFQNNGVVDDSQLPKDRFSAERLKGVDSTLKIQPAKLEDSAVYLCASRLQGSVLNEQFFGPGTRLTVL.

The rearrangement uses TRBV21-1 and TRBJ2-4; the D call in the table, TRBD1, was not verified against the DNA. TRBV21-1 corresponds to a pseudogene. The CDR3 length is 16 residues. CDR3 in DNA: TGTGCCAGCAGCCCCAAGGGGGAAGAAGCCAAAAACATTCAGTACTTC. This sequence encodes CASSPKGEEAKNIQYF.

A few counts support this clone. The J gene is TRBJ1-1, the V gene TRBV6-5; 7 bases are a match to TRBD1. There are 12 residues in the CDR3. CDR1 and CDR2 (germline): MNHEY, SVGAGI. V shed 5 bases, J shed 7 bases, and the junction held 4 bases outside the gene matches. CDR3 sequence: CASSRTGVEAFF. Here the CDR3 DNA reads TGTGCCAGCAGTCGGACAGGCGTTGAAGCTTTCTTT.

This chain uses TRBV9 with TRBJ2-7; D remains unclear. Germline loops: CDR1 SGDLS, CDR2 YYNGEE. The CDR3 sequence is 14 residues long. Trimming pared 0 bases from V and 0 bases from J, leaving 7 bases between. The CDR3 bases are TGTGCCAGCAGCGTAGCTCAGTACTCCTACGAGCAGTACTTC. Protein: CASSVAQYSYEQYF.

Remarks on this clone: The same CDR3 arises from other DNA sequences in this sample as well. V and J are TRBV2 and TRBJ2-5; the D gene is possibly TRBD2 (5 bases). The V gene lost 6 bases and the J gene lost 4 bases, with 15 bases spanning the gap. CDR1 SNHLY and CDR2 FYNNEI come from the germline V gene. This CDR3 has 14 amino acids. CDR3: CASSDRGGGETQYF. The CDR3 nucleotides read TGTGCCAGCAGCGATCGCGGAGGCGGAGAGACCCAGTACTTC.